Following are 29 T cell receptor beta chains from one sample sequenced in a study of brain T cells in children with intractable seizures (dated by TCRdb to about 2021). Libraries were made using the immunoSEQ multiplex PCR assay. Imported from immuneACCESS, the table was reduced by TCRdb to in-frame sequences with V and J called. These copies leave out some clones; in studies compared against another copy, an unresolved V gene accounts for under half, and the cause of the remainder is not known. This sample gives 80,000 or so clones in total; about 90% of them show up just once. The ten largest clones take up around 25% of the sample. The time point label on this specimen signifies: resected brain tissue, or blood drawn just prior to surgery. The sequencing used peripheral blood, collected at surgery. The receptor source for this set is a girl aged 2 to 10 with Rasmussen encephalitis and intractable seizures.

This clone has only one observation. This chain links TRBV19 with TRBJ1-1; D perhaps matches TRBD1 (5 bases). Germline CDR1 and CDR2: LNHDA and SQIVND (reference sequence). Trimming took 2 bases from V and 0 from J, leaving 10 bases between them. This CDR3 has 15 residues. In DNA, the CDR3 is TGTGCCAGTAGTATATCGCCAGGGATGAACACTGAAGCTTTCTTT. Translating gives CASSISPGMNTEAFF.

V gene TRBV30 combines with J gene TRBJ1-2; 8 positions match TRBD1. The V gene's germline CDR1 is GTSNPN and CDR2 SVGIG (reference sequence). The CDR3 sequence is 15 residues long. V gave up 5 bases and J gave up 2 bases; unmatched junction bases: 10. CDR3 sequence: CAWRPGGLRNYGYTF. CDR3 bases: TGTGCCTGGCGGCCAGGGGGCTTAAGGAACTATGGCTACACCTTC.

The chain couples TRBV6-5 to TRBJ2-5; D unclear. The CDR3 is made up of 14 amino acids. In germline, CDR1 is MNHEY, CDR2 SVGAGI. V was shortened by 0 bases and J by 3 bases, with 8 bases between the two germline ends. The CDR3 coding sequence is TGTGCCAGCAGTTACTCACACAGTGAAGAGACCCAGTACTTC. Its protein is CASSYSHSEETQYF.

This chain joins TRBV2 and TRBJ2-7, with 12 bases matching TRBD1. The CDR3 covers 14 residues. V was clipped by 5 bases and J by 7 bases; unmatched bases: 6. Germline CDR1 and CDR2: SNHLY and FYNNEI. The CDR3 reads CASSTGQGAGEQYF. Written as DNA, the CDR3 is TGTGCCAGCAGTACGGGACAGGGGGCAGGGGAGCAGTACTTC.

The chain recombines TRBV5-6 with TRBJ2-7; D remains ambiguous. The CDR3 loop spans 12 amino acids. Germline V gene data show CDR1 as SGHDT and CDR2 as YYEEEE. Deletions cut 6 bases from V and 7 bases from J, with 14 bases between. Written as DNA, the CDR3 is TGTGCCAGCAAAACCACCTTCGGGGAGCAGTACTTC. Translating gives CASKTTFGEQYF.

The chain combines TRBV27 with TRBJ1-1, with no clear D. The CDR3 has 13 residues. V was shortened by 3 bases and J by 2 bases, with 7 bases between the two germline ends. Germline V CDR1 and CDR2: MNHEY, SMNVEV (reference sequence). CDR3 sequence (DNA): TGTGCCAGCAGTTTCTTCAGAAACACTGAAGCTTTCTTT. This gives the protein CASSFFRNTEAFF.

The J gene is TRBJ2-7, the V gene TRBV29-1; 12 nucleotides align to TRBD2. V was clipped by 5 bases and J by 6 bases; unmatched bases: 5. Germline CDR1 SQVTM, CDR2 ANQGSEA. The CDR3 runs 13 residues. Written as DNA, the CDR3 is TGCAGCGTTTCTAGCGGGGGGGCCGGCGAGCAGTACTTC. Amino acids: CSVSSGGAGEQYF.

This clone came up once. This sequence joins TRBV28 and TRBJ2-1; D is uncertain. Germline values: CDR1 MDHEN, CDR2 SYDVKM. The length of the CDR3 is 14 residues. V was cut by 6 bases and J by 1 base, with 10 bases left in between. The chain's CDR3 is CASSIGRSYNEQFF. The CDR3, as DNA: TGTGCCAGCAGCATAGGCAGATCCTACAATGAGCAGTTCTTC.

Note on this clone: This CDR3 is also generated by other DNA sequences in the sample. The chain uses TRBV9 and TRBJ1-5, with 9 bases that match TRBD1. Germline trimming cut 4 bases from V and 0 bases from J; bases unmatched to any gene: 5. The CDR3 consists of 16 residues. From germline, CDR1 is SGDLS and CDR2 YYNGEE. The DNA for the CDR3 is TGTGCCAGCAGCCCCGGGACAGGGAATAGCAATCAGCCCCAGCATTTT. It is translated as CASSPGTGNSNQPQHF. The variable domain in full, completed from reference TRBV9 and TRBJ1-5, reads DSGVTQTPKHLITATGQRVTLRCSPRSGDLSVYWYQQSLDQGLQFLIQYYNGEERAKGNILERFSAQQFPDLHSELNLSSLELGDSALYFCASSPGTGNSNQPQHFGDGTRLSIL.

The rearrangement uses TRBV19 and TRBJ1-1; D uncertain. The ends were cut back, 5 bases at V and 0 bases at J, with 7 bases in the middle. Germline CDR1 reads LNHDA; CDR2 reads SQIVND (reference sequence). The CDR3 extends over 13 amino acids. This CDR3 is CASSGPMNTEAFF. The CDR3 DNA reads TGTGCCAGTAGTGGCCCCATGAACACTGAAGCTTTCTTT.

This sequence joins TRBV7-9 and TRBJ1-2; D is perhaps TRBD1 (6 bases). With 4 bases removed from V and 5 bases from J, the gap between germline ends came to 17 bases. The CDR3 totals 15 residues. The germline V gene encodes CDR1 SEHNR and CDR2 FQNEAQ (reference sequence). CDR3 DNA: TGTGCCAGCAGCTCCTACACTCCCGGACAGTATGGCTACACCTTC. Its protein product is CASSSYTPGQYGYTF.

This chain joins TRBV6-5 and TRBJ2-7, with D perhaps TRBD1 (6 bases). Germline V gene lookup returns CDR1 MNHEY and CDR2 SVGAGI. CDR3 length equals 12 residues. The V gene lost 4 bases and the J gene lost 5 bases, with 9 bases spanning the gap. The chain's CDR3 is CASSSGQHEQYF. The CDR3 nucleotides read TGTGCCAGCAGTTCCGGACAGCACGAGCAGTACTTC.

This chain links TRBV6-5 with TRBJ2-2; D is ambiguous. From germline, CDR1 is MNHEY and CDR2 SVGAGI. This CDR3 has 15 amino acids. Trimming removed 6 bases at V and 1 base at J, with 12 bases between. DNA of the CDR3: TGTGCCAGCAGCCAAGGTCCGGTGAACACCGGGGAGCTGTTTTTT. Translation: CASSQGPVNTGELFF.

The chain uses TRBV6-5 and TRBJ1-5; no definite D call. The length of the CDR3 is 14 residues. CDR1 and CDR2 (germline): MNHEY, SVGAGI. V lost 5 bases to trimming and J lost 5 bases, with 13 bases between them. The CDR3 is CASSRGQDYQPQHF. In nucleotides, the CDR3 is TGTGCCAGCAGTCGCGGGCAGGATTATCAGCCCCAGCATTTT.

CDR3 region: CASSFRLTSGRAGLSSNNEQFF. CDR3 DNA: TGTGCCAGCAGTTTTAGGTTGACTAGCGGGAGGGCCGGGTTGTCCTCGAACAATGAGCAGTTCTTC. The chain recombines TRBV27 with TRBJ2-1; TRBD2 matches at 14 bases. The ends lost 3 bases at V and 5 bases at J; junction bases unmatched: 21. The germline gives CDR1 MNHEY, CDR2 SMNVEV (reference sequence). The CDR3 is 22 amino acids.

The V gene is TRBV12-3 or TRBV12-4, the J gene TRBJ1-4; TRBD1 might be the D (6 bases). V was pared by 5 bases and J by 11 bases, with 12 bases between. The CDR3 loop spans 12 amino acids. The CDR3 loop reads CASSPQGQKLFF. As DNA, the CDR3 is TGTGCCAGCAGTCCGCAGGGGCAGAAACTGTTTTTT.

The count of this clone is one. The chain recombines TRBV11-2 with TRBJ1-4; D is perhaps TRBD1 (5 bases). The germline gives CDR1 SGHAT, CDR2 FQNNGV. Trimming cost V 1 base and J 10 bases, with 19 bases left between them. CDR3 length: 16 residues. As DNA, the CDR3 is TGTGCCAGCAGCTTAGTAGGGACCGCCGTTGCGCGAAAACTGTTTTTT. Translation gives CASSLVGTAVARKLFF.

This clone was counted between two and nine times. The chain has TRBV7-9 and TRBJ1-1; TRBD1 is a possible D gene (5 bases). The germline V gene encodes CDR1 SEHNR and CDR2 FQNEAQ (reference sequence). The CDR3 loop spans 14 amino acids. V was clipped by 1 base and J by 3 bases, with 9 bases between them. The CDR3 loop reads CASSLDWGDTEAFF. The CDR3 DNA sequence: TGTGCCAGCAGCTTAGACTGGGGGGACACTGAAGCTTTCTTT.

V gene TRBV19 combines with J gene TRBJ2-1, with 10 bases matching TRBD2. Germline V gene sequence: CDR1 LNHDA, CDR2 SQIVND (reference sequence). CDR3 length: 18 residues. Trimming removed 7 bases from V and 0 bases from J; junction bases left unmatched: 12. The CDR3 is CASTSGSRFVSSYNEQFF. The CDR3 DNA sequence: TGTGCCAGTACTAGCGGGAGTCGCTTCGTATCCTCCTACAATGAGCAGTTCTTC.

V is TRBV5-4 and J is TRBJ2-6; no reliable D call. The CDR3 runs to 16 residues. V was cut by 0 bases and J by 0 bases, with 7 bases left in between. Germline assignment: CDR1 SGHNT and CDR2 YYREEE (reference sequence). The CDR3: CASSLARSSGANVLTF. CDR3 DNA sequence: TGTGCCAGCAGCTTGGCCAGGAGCTCTGGGGCCAACGTCCTGACTTTC.

In DNA, the CDR3 is TGTGCCAGCAGCGTGGGCAGGGGGAACACCATATATTTT. This encodes CASSVGRGNTIYF. The gene calls are TRBV9 and TRBJ1-3, with TRBD1 matching 7 bases. Trimming took 2 bases from V and 7 from J; bases not matched to a gene: 3. Germline V gives CDR1 SGDLS, CDR2 YYNGEE. CDR3 size: 13 residues.

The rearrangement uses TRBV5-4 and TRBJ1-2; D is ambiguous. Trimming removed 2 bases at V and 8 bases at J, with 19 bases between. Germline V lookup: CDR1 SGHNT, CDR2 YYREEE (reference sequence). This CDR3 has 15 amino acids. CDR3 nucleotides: TGTGCCAGCAGCTTTGGTTACGGACGCACGGACGGCTACACCTTC. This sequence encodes CASSFGYGRTDGYTF.

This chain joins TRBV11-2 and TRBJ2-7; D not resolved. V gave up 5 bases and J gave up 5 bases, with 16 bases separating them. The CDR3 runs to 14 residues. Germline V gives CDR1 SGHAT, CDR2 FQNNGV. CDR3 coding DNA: TGTGCCAGCAGCCCCGTACTGCGGCGTGACGAGCAGTACTTC. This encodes CASSPVLRRDEQYF.

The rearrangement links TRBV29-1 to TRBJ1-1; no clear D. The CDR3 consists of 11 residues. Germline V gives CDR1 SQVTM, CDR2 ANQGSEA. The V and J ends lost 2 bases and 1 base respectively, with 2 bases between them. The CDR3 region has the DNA TGCAGCGTTGAACAGAACACTGAAGCTTTCTTT. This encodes CSVEQNTEAFF. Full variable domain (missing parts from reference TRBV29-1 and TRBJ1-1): SAVISQKPSRDICQRGTSLTIQCQVDSQVTMMFWYRQQPGQSLTLIATANQGSEATYESGFVIDKFPISRPNLTFSTLTVSNMSPEDSSIYLCSVEQNTEAFFGQGTRLTVV.

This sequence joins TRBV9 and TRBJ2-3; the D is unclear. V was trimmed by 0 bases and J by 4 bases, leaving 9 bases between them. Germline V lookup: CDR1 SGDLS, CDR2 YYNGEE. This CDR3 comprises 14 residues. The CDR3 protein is CASSVASSSDTQYF. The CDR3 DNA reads TGTGCCAGCAGCGTAGCGAGCTCGTCAGATACGCAGTATTTT.

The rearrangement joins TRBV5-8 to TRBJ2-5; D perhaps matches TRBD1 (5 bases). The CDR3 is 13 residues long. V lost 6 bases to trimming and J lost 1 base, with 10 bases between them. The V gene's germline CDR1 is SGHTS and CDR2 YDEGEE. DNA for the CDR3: TGTGCCAGCATCCTCAGGGTCCAAGAGACCCAGTACTTC. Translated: CASILRVQETQYF.

CDR3 in amino acids: CASSLQGNTEAFF. Here the CDR3 DNA reads TGTGCCAGCAGCCTGCAGGGGAACACTGAAGCTTTCTTT. The chain employs TRBV7-2 and TRBJ1-1, with D perhaps TRBD1 (5 bases). CDR3 length: 13 residues. The V end lost 5 bases, the J end lost 1 base, and 8 bases lay between the germline ends. Germline V gene data show CDR1 as SGHTA and CDR2 as FQGNSA.

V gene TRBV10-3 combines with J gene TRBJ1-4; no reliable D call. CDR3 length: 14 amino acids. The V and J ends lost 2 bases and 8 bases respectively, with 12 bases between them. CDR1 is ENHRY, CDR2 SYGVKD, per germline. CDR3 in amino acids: CAISEGERKEKLFF. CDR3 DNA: TGTGCCATCAGTGAGGGGGAACGAAAAGAAAAACTGTTTTTT.

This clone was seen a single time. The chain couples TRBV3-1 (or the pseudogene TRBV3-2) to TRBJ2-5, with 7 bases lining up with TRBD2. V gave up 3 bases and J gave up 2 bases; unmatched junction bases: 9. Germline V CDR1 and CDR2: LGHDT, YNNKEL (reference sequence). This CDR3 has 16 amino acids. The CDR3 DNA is TGTGCCAGCAGCCATGTTGGCGGGAGTGTACAAGAGACCCAGTACTTC. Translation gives CASSHVGGSVQETQYF.